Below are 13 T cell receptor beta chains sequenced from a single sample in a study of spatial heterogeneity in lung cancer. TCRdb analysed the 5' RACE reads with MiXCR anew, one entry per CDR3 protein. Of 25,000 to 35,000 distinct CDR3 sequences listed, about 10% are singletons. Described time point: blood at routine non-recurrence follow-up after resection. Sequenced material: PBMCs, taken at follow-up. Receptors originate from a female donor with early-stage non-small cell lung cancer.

Here the CDR3 DNA reads TGTGCCAGCAGTTTGGACACCGGGGAGCTGTTTTTT. This gives the protein CASSLDTGELFF. The chain couples TRBV2 to TRBJ2-2; no reliable D call. Germline CDR1 reads SNHLY; CDR2 reads FYNNEI. V was cut by 5 bases and J by 3 bases, with 4 bases left in between. The CDR3 totals 12 residues.

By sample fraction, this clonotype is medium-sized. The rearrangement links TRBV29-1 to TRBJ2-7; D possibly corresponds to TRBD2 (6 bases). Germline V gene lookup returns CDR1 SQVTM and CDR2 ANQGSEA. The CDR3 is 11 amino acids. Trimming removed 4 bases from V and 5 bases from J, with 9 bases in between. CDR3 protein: CSVGAGNEQYF. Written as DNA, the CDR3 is TGCAGCGTTGGTGCGGGGAACGAGCAGTACTTC.

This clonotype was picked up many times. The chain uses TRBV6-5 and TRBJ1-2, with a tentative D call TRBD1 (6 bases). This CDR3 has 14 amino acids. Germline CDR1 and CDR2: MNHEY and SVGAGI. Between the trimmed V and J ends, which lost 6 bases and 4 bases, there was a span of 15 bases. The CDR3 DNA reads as TGTGCCAGCAGCTTAGGACAGACCCGCTATGGCTACACCTTC. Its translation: CASSLGQTRYGYTF.

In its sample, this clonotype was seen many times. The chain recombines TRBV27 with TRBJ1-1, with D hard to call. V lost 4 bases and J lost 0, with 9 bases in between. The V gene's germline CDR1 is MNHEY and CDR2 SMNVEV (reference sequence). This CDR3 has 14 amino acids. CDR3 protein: CASSSPPLNTEAFF. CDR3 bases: TGTGCCAGCAGTTCGCCACCTTTGAACACTGAAGCTTTCTTT.

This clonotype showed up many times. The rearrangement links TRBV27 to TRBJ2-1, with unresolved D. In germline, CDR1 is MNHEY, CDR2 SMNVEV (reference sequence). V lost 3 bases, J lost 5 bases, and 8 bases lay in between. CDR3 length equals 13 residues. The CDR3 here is CASSFMGHNEQFF. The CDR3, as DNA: TGTGCCAGCAGTTTTATGGGCCACAATGAGCAGTTCTTC.

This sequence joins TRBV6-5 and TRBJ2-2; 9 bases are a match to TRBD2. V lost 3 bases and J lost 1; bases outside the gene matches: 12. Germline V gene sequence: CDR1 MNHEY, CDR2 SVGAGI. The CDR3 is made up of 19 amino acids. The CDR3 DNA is TGTGCCAGCAGTTATAATATTATGAGCGGGGGGCAGAACACCGGGGAGCTGTTTTTT. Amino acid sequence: CASSYNIMSGGQNTGELFF.

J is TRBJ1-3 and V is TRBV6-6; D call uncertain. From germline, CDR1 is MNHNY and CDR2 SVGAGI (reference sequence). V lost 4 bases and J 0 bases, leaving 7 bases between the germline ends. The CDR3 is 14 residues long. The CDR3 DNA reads TGTGCCAGCAGTTCGCATACCTCTGGAAACACCATATATTTT. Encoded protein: CASSSHTSGNTIYF.

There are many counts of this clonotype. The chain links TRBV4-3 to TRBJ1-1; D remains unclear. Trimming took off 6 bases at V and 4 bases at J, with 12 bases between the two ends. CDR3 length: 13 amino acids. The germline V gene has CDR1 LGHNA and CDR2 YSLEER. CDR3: CASRISLGTEAFF. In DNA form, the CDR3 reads TGCGCCAGCAGGATCTCTCTGGGCACTGAAGCTTTCTTT.

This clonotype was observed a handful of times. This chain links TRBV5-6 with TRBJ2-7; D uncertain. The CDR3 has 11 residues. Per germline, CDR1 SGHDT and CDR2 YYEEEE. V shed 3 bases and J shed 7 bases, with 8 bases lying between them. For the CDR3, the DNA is TGTGCCAGCAGCTCCACCCGGGAGCAGTACTTC. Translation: CASSSTREQYF.

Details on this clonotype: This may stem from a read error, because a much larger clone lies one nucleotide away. In nucleotides, the CDR3 is TGTACCAGCAGCTTAGCCCGGACCCACACTGAAGCTTTCTTT. As protein: CTSSLARTHTEAFF. V and J are TRBV7-9 and TRBJ1-1; D not certain. The CDR3 has 14 residues. Germline V gene sequence: CDR1 SEHNR, CDR2 FQNEAQ (reference sequence).

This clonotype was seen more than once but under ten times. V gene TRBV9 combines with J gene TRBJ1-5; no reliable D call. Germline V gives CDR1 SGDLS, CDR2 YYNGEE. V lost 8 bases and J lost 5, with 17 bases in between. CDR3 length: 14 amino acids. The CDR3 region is CARCASRDHQPQHF. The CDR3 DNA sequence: TGTGCCAGATGCGCCTCAAGGGATCATCAGCCCCAGCATTTT.

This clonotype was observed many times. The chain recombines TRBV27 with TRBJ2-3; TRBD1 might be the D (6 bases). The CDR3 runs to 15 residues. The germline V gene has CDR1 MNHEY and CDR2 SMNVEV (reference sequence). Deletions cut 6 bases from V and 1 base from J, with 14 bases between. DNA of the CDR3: TGTGCCAGCAGACTCGGACAGTTACGCACAGATACGCAGTATTTT. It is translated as CASRLGQLRTDTQYF.

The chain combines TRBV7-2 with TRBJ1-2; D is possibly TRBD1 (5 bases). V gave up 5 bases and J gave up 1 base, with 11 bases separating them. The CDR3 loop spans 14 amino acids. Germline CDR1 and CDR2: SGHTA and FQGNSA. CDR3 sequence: CASSQDSSNYGYTF. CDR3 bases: TGTGCCAGCAGCCAAGACAGCAGTAACTATGGCTACACCTTC.